The 3 T cell receptor beta chains below all came from one sample that was sequenced in a study of cytomegalovirus exposure and HLA in healthy donors. PCR employed 60 Vbeta and 13 Jbeta primers. Data came from immunoSEQ multiplex PCR; TCRdb stores just in-frame clones and leaves some out. The sample has under 200,000 clones, approximately 81% seen once. Sequencing was performed on PBMCs. These receptors were collected from a boy younger than 10 in good health and CMV-seronegative.

This chain joins TRBV2 and TRBJ1-2, with TRBD1 identical over 8 bases. Germline CDR1 and CDR2: SNHLY and FYNNEI. This CDR3 contains 13 residues. V was clipped by 11 bases and J by 4 bases; unmatched bases: 9. The CDR3 DNA follows: TGTGCCGGATGGGACAGGAGAACCTATGGCTACACCTTC. This codes for CAGWDRRTYGYTF.

This chain joins TRBV5-6 and TRBJ1-5; D call uncertain. The V end was cut by 4 bases, the J end by 3 bases, with 14 bases between. CDR3 length: 15 residues. Germline V CDR1 and CDR2: SGHDT, YYEEEE. Here the CDR3 DNA reads TGTGCCAGCAGCCTAGGTACGGGGAACAATCAGCCCCAGCATTTT. Its translation is CASSLGTGNNQPQHF.

CDR3 sequence (DNA): TGTGCCAGCAGTTTGGCCAGGGGGATAGCTGGGGCCAACGTCCTGACTTTC. This gives the protein CASSLARGIAGANVLTF. V is TRBV28 and J is TRBJ2-6; TRBD1 matches 7 bases. The CDR3 runs 17 residues. V was pared by 3 bases and J by 2 bases, with 7 bases of the junction left unmatched. Germline V CDR1 and CDR2: MDHEN, SYDVKM.